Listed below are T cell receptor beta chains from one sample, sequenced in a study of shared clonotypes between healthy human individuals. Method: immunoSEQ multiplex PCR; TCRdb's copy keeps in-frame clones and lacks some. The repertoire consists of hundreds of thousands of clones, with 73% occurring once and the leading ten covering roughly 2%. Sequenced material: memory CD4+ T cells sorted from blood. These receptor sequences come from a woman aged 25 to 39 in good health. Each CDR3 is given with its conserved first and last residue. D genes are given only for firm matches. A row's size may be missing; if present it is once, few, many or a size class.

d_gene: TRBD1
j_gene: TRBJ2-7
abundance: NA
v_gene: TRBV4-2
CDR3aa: CASSQPGTEVHEQYF
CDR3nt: TGTGCCAGCAGCCAACCCGGGACAGAAGTTCACGAGCAGTACTTC

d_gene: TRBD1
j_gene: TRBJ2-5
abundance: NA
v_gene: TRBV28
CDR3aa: CASSLIRGYAETQYF
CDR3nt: TGTGCCAGCAGTTTAATCAGGGGGTATGCAGAGACCCAGTACTTC

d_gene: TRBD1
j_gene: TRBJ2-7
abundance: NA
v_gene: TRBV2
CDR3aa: CASSRQGLAYEQYF
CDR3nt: TGTGCCAGCAGTAGACAGGGGTTGGCCTACGAGCAGTACTTC

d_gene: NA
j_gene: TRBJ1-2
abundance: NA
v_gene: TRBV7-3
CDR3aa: CASSFYQDYGYTF
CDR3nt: TGTGCCAGCAGCTTTTATCAGGATTATGGCTACACCTTC

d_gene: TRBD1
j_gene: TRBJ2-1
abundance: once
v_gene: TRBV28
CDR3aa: CASRPAGGASYNEQFF
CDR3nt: TGTGCCAGCAGGCCTGCAGGGGGAGCCTCCTACAATGAGCAGTTCTTC

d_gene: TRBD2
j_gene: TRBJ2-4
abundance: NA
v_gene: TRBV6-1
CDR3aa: CASSEKGAGLAKNIQYF
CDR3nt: TGTGCCAGCAGTGAAAAGGGAGCGGGGCTAGCCAAAAACATTCAGTACTTC

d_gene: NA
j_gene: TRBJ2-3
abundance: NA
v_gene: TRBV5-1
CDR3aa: CASSLETRRNTDTQYF
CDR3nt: TGCGCCAGCAGCTTAGAGACAAGACGTAACACAGATACGCAGTATTTT

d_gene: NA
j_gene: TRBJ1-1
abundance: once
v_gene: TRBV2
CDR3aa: CASSPDGPDTEAFF
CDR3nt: TGTGCCAGCAGTCCTGATGGGCCGGACACTGAAGCTTTCTTT

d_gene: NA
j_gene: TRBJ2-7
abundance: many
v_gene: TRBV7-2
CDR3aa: CASSLARSRYEQYF
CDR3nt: TGTGCCAGCAGCTTAGCCAGGTCGCGGTACGAGCAGTACTTC

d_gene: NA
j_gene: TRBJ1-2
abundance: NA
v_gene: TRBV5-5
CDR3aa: CASSLVDGGSRGGYTF
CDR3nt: TGTGCCAGCAGCTTGGTGGACGGTGGGTCTAGGGGTGGCTACACCTTC

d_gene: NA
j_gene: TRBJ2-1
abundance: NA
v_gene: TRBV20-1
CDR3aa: CSARNRWEQFF
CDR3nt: TGCAGTGCTAGAAATCGTTGGGAGCAGTTCTTC

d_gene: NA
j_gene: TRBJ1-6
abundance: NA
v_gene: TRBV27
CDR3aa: CASHPAAAKNSPLHF
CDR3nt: TGTGCCAGTCATCCGGCCGCAGCAAAAAATTCACCCCTCCACTTT

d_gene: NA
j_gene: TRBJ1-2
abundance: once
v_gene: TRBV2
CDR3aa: CASSSRGLYYGYTF
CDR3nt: TGTGCCAGCAGTTCCAGGGGTCTCTACTATGGCTACACCTTC

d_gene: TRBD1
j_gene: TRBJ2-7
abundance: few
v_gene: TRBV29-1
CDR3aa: CSVGVGQGGDEQYF
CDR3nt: TGCAGCGTAGGAGTGGGACAGGGGGGGGACGAGCAGTACTTC

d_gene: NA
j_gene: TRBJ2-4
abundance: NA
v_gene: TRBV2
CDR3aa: CASRPRVAKNIQYF
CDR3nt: TGTGCCAGCAGACCCAGGGTCGCCAAAAACATTCAGTACTTC

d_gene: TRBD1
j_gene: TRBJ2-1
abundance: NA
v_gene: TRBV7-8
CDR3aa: CASSPARGRVMEQFF
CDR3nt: TGTGCCAGCAGCCCAGCAAGGGGGCGTGTGATGGAGCAGTTCTTC

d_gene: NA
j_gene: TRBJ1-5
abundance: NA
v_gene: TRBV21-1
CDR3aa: CASSKSGDRGLQPQHF
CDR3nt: TGTGCCAGCAGCAAATCAGGGGACAGGGGGCTTCAGCCCCAGCATTTT

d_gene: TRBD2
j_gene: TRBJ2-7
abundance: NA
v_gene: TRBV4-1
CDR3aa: CASSQDPRLAGGYEQYF
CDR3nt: TGCGCCAGCAGCCAAGATCCCCGACTAGCGGGAGGCTACGAGCAGTACTTC